The TCR beta chain described here comes from a study of T cells in Graves' hyperthyroidism and ophthalmopathy. TCR beta CDR3 regions were amplified from RNA transcripts. HTBI primers drove first-round RT-PCR of the TCR CDR3. Each CDR3 protein gets one entry after TCRdb re-called the multiplex PCR reads with MiXCR. The repertoire holds hundreds of thousands of distinct CDR3 sequences, with over 12% as singletons. V was clipped by 1 base and J by 4 bases, with 10 bases between them. The CDR3 covers 15 residues. CDR1 is SEHNR and CDR2 is FQNEAQ in the germline V gene (reference sequence). There are many counts of this clonotype.

The rearrangement uses TRBV7-9 and TRBJ2-2; D gene unclear. Source material: blood. The TCR comes from a young man with Graves' ophthalmopathy. The CDR3 sequence is CASSLESWITGELFF. The CDR3 DNA reads as TGTGCCAGCAGCTTAGAGTCCTGGATCACCGGGGAGCTGTTTTTT.